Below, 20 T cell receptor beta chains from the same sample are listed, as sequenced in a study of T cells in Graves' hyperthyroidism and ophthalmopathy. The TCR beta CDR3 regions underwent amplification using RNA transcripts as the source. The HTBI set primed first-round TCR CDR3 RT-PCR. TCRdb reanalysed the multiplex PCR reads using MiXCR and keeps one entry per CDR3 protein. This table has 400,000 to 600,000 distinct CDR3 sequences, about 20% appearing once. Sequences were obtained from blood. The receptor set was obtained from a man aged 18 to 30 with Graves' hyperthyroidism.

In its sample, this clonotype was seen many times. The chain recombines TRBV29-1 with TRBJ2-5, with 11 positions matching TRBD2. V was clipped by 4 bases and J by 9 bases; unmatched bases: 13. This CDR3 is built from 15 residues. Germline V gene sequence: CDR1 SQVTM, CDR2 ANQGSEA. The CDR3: CSVVPGTSGTGAQYF. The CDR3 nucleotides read TGCAGCGTTGTCCCCGGGACTAGCGGCACAGGGGCCCAGTACTTC.

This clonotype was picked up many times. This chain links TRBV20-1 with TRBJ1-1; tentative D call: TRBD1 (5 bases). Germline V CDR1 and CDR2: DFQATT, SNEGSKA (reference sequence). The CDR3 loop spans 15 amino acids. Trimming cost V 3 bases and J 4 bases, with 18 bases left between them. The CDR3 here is CSASLGRMGGTEAFF. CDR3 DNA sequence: TGCAGTGCTAGTTTGGGGCGCATGGGGGGCACTGAAGCTTTCTTT.

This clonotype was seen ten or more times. The CDR3 here is CAISERRETQYF. Written as DNA, the CDR3 is TGTGCCATCAGTGAGCGTCGGGAGACCCAGTACTTC. The V and J genes are TRBV10-3 and TRBJ2-5; D uncertain. CDR3 size: 12 residues. Trimming cost V 2 bases and J 5 bases, with 6 bases left between them. In germline, CDR1 is ENHRY, CDR2 SYGVKD.

For the CDR3, the DNA is TGCAGTGCTAGACAATCGGACAAGGCAGATACGCAGTATTTT. Amino acids: CSARQSDKADTQYF. The chain carries TRBV20-1 and TRBJ2-3, with D possibly TRBD1 on 5 matching bases. V shed 2 bases and J shed 4 bases, with 13 bases lying between them. Per germline, CDR1 DFQATT and CDR2 SNEGSKA (reference sequence). The CDR3 is 14 amino acids.

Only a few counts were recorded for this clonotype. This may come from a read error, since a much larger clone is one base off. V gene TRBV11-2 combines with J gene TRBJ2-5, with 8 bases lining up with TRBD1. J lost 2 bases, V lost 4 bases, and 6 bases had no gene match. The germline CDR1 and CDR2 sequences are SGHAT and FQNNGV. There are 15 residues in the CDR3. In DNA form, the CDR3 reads TGTGCCAGCAGCTCCCACAGGGGGGTACAAGAGACCCAGTACTTC. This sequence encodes CASSSHRGVQETQYF.

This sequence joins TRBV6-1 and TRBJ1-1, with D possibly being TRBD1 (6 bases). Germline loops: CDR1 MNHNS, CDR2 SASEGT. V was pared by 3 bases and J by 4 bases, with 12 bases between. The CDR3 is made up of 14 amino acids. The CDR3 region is CASSDEGGATEAFF. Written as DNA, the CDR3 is TGTGCCAGCAGTGATGAAGGGGGGGCCACTGAAGCTTTCTTT.

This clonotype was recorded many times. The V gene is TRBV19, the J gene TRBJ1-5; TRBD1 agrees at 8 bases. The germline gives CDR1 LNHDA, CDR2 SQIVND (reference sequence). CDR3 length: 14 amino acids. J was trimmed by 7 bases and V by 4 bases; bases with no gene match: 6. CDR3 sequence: CASSKDRVGQPQHF. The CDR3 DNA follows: TGTGCCAGTAGTAAGGACAGGGTTGGACAGCCCCAGCATTTT.

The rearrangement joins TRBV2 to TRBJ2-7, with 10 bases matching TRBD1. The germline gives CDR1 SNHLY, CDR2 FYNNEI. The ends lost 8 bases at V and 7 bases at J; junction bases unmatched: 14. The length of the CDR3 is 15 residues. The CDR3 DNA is TGTGCCAGCGCGCCCACCTCGACAGGGGGCGGGGAGCAGTACTTC. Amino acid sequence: CASAPTSTGGGEQYF. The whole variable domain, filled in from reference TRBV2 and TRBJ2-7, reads EPEVTQTPSHQVTQMGQEVILRCVPISNHLYFYWYRQILGQKVEFLVSFYNNEISEKSEIFDDQFSVERPDGSNFTLKIRSTKLEDSAMYFCASAPTSTGGGEQYFGPGTRLTVT.

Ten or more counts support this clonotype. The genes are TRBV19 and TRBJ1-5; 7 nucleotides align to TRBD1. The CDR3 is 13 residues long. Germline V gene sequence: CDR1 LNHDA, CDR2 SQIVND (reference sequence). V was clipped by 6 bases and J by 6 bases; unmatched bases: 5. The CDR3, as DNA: TGTGCCAGTAGGTCCGGACAGGTTCAGCCCCAGCATTTT. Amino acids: CASRSGQVQPQHF. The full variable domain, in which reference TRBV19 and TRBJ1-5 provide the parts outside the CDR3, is DGGITQSPKYLFRKEGQNVTLSCEQNLNHDAMYWYRQDPGQGLRLIYYSQIVNDFQKGDIAEGYSVSREKKESFPLTVTSAQKNPTAFYLCASRSGQVQPQHFGDGTRLSIL.

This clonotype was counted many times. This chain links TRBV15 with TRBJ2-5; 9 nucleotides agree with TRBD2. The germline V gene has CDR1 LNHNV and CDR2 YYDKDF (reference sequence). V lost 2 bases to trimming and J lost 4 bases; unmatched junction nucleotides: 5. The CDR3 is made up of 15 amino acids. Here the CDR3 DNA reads TGTGCCACCAGCAGACAGCGGGGGGTGGTAGAGACCCAGTACTTC. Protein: CATSRQRGVVETQYF.

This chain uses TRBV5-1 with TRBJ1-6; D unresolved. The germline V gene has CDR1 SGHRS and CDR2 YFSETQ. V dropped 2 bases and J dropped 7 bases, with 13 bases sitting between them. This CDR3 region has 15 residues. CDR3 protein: CASSLGQIGNSPLHF. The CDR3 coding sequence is TGCGCCAGCAGCTTAGGTCAGATTGGAAATTCACCCCTCCACTTT.

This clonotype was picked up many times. Written as DNA, the CDR3 is TGCGCCAGCAGCGGGCGTACCGGGGAGCTGTTTTTT. It is translated as CASSGRTGELFF. This rearrangement joins TRBV5-1 to TRBJ2-2; D is undetermined. This CDR3 is 12 amino acids long. Per germline, CDR1 SGHRS and CDR2 YFSETQ. V gave up 4 bases and J gave up 5 bases, with 6 bases separating them.

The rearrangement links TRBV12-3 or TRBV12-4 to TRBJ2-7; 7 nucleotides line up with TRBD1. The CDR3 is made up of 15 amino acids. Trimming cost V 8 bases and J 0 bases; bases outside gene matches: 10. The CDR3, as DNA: TGTGCCAGCTCACCACTGACAGGGAGCTCCTACGAGCAGTACTTC. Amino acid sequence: CASSPLTGSSYEQYF.

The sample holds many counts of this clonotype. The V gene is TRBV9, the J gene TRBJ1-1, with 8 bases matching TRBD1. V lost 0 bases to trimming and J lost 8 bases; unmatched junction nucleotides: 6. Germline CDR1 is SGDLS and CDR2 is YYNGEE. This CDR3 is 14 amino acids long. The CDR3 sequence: CASSVVGTGDEAFF. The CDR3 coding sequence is TGTGCCAGCAGCGTAGTGGGGACAGGAGACGAAGCTTTCTTT. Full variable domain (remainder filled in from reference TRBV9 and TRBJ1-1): DSGVTQTPKHLITATGQRVTLRCSPRSGDLSVYWYQQSLDQGLQFLIQYYNGEERAKGNILERFSAQQFPDLHSELNLSSLELGDSALYFCASSVVGTGDEAFFGQGTRLTVV.

In DNA form, the CDR3 reads TGTGCCAGCAGTCCCGGACAGGGGTATGGGTACGAGCAGTACTTC. Translation: CASSPGQGYGYEQYF. The chain employs TRBV12-3 or TRBV12-4 and TRBJ2-7; TRBD1 matches at 9 bases. This CDR3 contains 15 residues. V dropped 5 bases and J dropped 4; count of bases not matched to a gene: 9.

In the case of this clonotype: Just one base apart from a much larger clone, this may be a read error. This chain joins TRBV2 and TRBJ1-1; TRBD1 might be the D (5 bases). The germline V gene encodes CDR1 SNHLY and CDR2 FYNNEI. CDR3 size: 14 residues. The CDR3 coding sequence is TGTGCCAGCAGTGACGGGGGGGTGAACACTGAAGCTTGCTTT. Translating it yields CASSDGGVNTEACF.

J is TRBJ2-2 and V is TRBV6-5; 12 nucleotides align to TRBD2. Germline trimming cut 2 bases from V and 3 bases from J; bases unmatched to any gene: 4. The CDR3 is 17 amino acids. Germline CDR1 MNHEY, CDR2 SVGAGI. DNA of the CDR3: TGTGCCAGCAGTTACCGTCCTAGCGGGAGGGACACCGGGGAGCTGTTTTTT. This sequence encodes CASSYRPSGRDTGELFF.

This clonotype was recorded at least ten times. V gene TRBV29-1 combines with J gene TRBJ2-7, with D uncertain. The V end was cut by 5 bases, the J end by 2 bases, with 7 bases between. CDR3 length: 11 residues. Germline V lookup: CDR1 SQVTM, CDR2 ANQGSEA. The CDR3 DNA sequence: TGCAGCGTTCGTGGCCCCTACGAGCAGTACTTC. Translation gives CSVRGPYEQYF.

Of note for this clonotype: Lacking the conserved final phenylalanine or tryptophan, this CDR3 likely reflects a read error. The CDR3, as DNA: TGTGCCAGTATCCCGACAGGGAACACTGAAGCTTTCTGT. It yields the protein CASIPTGNTEAFC. V usage is TRBV19 and J usage is TRBJ1-1; D is possibly TRBD1 (6 bases). Deletions cut 7 bases from V and 1 base from J, with 10 bases between. The V gene's germline CDR1 is LNHDA and CDR2 SQIVND (reference sequence). This CDR3 is 13 amino acids long.

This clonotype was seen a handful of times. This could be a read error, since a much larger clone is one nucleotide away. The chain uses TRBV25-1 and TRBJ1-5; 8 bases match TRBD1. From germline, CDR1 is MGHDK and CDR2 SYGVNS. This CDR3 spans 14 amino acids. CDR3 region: CASRIDRGYQPLHF. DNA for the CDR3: TGTGCCAGCAGGATCGACAGGGGATATCAGCCCCTGCATTTT.